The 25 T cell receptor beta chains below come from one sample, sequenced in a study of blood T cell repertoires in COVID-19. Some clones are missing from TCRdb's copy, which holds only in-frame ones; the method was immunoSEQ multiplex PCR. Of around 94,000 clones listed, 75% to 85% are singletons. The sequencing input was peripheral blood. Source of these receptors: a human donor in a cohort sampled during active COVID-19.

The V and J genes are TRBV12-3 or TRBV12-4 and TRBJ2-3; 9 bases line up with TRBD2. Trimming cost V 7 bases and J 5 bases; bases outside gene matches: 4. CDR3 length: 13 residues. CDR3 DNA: TGTGCCAGCAAGCCAGCGGGAGGAGATACGCAGTATTTT. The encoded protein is CASKPAGGDTQYF.

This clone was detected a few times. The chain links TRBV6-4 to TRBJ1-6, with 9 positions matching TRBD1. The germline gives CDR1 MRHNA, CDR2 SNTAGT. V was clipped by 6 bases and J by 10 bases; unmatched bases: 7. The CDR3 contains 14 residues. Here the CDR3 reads CASSRTGVGSPLHF. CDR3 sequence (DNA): TGTGCCAGCAGCCGGACAGGGGTAGGGTCACCCCTCCACTTT.

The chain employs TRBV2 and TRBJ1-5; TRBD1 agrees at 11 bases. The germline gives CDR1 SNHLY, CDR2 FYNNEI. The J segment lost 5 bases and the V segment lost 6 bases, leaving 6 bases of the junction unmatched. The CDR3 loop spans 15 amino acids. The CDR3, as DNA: TGTGCCAGCAGCCAGGACAGGGGGCGTTATCAGCCCCAGCATTTT. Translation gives CASSQDRGRYQPQHF.

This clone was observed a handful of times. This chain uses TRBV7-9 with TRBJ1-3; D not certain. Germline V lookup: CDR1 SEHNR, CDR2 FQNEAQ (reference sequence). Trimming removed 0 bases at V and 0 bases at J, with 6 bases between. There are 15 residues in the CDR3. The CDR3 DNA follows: TGTGCCAGCAGCTTAGCATGGCCCTCTGGAAACACCATATATTTT. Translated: CASSLAWPSGNTIYF.

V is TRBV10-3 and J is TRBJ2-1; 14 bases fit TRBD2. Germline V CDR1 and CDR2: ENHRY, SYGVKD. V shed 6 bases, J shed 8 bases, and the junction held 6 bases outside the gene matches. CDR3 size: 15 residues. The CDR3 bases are TGTGCCATCAGGGGACTAGCGGGAGTTGGGGATGAGCAGTTCTTC. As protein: CAIRGLAGVGDEQFF.

CDR3 in amino acids: CASSKLAGVISSTDTQYF. CDR3 DNA sequence: TGTGCCAGTAGTAAACTAGCGGGAGTTATTAGTAGCACAGATACGCAGTATTTT. The chain recombines TRBV19 with TRBJ2-3, with TRBD2 matching 11 bases. The junction had 9 bases not matched to a gene; V was cut back by 4 bases and J by 0 bases. CDR1 LNHDA and CDR2 SQIVND come from the germline V gene (reference sequence). The CDR3 totals 18 residues.

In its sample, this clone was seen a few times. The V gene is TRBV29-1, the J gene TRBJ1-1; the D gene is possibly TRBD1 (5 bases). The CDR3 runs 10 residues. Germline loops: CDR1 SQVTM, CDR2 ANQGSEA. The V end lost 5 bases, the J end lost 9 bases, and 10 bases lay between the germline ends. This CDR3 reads CSVLSGQAFF. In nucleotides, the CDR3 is TGCAGCGTTCTTTCAGGGCAAGCTTTCTTT.

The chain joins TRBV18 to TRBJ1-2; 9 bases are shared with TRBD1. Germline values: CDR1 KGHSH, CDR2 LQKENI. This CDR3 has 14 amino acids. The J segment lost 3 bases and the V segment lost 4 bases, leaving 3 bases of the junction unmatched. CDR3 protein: CASSRGQGDYGYTF. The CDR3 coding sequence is TGTGCCAGCTCACGGGGACAGGGCGACTATGGCTACACCTTC.

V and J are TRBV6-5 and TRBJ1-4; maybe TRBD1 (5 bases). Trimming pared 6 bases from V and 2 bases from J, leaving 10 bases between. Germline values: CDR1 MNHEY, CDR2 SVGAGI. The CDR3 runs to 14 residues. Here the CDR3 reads CASRFRGTNEKLFF. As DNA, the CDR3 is TGTGCCAGCAGATTCCGGGGGACTAATGAAAAACTGTTTTTT.

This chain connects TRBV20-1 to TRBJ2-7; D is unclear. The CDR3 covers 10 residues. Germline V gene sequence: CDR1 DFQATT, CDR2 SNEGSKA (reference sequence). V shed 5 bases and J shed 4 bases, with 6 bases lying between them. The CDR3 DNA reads TGCAGTGCTGGGCATTACGAGCAGTACTTC. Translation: CSAGHYEQYF.

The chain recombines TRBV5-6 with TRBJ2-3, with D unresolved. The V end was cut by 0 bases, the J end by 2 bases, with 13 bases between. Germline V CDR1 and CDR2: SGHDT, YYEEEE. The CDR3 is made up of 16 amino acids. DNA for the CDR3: TGTGCCAGCAGCTTGGGTCGTGGGCAGATCACAGATACGCAGTATTTT. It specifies CASSLGRGQITDTQYF.

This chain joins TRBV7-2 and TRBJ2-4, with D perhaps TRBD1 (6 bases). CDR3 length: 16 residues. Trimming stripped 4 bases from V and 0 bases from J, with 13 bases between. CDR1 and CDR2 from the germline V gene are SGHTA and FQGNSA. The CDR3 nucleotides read TGTGCCAGCAGCTGGTGGACAGAGACAGCCAAAAACATTCAGTACTTC. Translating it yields CASSWWTETAKNIQYF.

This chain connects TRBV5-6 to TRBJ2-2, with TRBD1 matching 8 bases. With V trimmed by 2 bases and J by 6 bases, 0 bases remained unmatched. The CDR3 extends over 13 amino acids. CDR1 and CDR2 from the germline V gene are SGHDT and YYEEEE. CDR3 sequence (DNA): TGTGCCAGCAGCTTACAGGGGGCCGGGGAGCTGTTTTTT. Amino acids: CASSLQGAGELFF.

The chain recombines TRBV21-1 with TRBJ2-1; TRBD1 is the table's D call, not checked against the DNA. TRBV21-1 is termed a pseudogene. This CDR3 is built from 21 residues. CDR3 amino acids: CASSKAQMQSTKCQGSDEQFF. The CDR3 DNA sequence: TGTGCCAGCAGCAAAGCGCAAATGCAGTCTACGAAGTGCCAGGGAAGCGATGAGCAGTTCTTC.

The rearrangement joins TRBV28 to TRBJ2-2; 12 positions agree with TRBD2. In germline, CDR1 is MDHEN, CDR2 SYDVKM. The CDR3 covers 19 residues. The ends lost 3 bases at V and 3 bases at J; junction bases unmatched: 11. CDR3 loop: CASSFLTSGSPLDTGELFF. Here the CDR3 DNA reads TGTGCCAGCAGTTTCTTGACTAGCGGGAGCCCTTTGGACACCGGGGAGCTGTTTTTT.

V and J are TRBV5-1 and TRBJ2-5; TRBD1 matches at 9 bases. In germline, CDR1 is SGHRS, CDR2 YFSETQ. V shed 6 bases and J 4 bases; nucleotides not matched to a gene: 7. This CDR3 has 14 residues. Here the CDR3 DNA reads TGCGCCAGCAATTCGGGACAGGGAGGAGAGACCCAGTACTTC. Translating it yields CASNSGQGGETQYF.

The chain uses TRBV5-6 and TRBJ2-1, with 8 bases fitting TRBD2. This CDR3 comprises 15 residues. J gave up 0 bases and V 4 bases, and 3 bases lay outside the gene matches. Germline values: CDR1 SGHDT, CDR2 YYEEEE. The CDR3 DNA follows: TGTGCCAGCAGCCGGAGCGGGAGCTCCTACAATGAGCAGTTCTTC. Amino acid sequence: CASSRSGSSYNEQFF.

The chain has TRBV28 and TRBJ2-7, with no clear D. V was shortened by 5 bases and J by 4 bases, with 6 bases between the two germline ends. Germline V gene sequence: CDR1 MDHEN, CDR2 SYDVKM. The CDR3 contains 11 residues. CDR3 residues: CASSRLYEQYF. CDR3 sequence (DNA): TGTGCCAGCAGTCGTCTTTACGAGCAGTACTTC.

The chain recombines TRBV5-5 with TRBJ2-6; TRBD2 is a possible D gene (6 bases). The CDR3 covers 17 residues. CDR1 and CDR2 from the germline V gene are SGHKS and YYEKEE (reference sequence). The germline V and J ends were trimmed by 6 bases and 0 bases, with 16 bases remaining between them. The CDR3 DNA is TGTGCCAGCACTCACGACTGGGGGGACTCTGGGGCCAACGTCCTGACTTTC. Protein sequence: CASTHDWGDSGANVLTF.

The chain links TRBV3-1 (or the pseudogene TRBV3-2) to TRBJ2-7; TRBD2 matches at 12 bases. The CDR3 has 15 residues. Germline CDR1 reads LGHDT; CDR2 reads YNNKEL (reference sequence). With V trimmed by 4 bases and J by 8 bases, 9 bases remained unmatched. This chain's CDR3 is CASSLRTSGTTKQYF. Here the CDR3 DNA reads TGTGCCAGCAGCCTACGGACTAGCGGGACTACGAAGCAGTACTTC.

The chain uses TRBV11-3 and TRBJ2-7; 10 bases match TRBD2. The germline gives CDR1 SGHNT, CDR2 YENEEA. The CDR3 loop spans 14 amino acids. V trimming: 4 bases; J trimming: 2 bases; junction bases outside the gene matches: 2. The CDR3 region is CASSSGLAPYEQYF. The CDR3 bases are TGTGCCAGCAGCTCGGGACTAGCGCCCTACGAGCAGTACTTC.

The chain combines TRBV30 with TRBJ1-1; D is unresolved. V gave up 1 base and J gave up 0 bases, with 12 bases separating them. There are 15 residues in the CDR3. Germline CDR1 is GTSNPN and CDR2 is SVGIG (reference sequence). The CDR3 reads CAWSAEGRVNTEAFF. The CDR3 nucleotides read TGTGCCTGGAGTGCAGAGGGAAGGGTGAACACTGAAGCTTTCTTT.

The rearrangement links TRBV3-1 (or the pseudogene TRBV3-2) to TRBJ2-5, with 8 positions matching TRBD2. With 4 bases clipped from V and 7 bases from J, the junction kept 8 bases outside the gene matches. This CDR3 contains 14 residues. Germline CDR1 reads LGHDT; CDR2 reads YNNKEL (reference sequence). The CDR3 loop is CASSPLQAGGTQYF. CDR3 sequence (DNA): TGTGCCAGCAGCCCCCTCCAGGCGGGGGGGACCCAGTACTTC.

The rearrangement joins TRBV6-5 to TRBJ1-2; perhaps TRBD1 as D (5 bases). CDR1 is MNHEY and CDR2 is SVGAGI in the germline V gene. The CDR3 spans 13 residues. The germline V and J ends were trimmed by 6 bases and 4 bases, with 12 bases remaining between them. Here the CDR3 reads CASRVDSIYGYTF. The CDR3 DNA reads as TGTGCCAGCAGAGTTGACAGTATCTATGGCTACACCTTC.

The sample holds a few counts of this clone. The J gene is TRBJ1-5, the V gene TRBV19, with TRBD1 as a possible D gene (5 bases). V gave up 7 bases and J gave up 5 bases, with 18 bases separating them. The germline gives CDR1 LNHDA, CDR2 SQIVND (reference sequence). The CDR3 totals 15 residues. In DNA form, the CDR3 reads TGTGCCAGTAATCCCTTGCCAGGGTGGGATCAGCCCCAGCATTTT. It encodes CASNPLPGWDQPQHF.